Below are 27 T cell receptor beta chains sequenced from a single sample in a study of CD8 T cells in Susac syndrome. With random hexamers, about 0.5 to 1 ug RNA was reverse transcribed. Using its own MiXCR run on the immunoSEQ multiplex PCR reads, TCRdb lists one record per CDR3 protein. The sample contains 60,000 to 75,000 distinct CDR3 sequences, just under 95% of which appear only once. The sample taken for sequencing was CD8+ T cells from PBMCs. The receptors derive from a human donor in good health.

J is TRBJ1-1 and V is TRBV7-9; D is unresolved. Germline-derived CDR1 and CDR2 are SEHNR and FQNEAQ (reference sequence). The V end lost 5 bases, the J end lost 3 bases, and 16 bases lay between the germline ends. CDR3 length: 15 amino acids. Written as DNA, the CDR3 is TGTGCCAGCAGCAAAACCGGCCCCACGGACACTGAAGCTTTCTTT. This codes for CASSKTGPTDTEAFF.

The chain combines TRBV12-3 or TRBV12-4 with TRBJ1-2, with 8 bases that match TRBD1. The CDR3 is made up of 13 amino acids. After removal of 3 bases from V and 8 bases from J, the junction contained 5 bases not matched to a gene. For the CDR3, the DNA is TGTGCCAGCAGTTTTCAGGGGGCGGGGGGCTACACCTTC. Translated, it gives CASSFQGAGGYTF.

This rearrangement joins TRBV10-3 to TRBJ1-1; D gene uncertain. Germline V CDR1 and CDR2: ENHRY, SYGVKD. The CDR3 is 15 amino acids. The V and J ends lost 5 bases and 2 bases respectively, with 15 bases between them. Written as DNA, the CDR3 is TGTGCCATCAGTCGGGCCGCACGGCCAAACACTGAAGCTTTCTTT. It yields the protein CAISRAARPNTEAFF.

The chain joins TRBV3-1 to TRBJ2-5; D gene uncertain. Deletions cut 0 bases from V and 4 bases from J, with 6 bases between. This CDR3 contains 13 residues. From germline, CDR1 is LGHDT and CDR2 YNNKEL (reference sequence). The CDR3 sequence: CASSQDHGETQYF. The CDR3 DNA is TGTGCCAGCAGCCAAGATCACGGAGAGACCCAGTACTTC.

The V gene is TRBV5-6, the J gene TRBJ2-7, with 8 positions matching TRBD1. This CDR3 has 14 residues. Germline loops: CDR1 SGHDT, CDR2 YYEEEE. With V trimmed by 4 bases and J by 3 bases, 6 bases remained unmatched. CDR3 bases: TGTGCCAGCAGCCCCGCCGGACAGGGCTACGAGCAGTACGTC. Protein sequence: CASSPAGQGYEQYV.

The rearrangement joins TRBV10-3 to TRBJ2-1; 9 bases agree with TRBD2. V lost 3 bases to trimming and J lost 8 bases; unmatched junction nucleotides: 8. This CDR3 region has 15 residues. Germline loops: CDR1 ENHRY, CDR2 SYGVKD. CDR3 sequence reads: CAISEGGGALDEQFF. DNA for the CDR3: TGTGCCATCAGTGAAGGCGGGGGGGCCTTGGATGAGCAGTTCTTC.

J is TRBJ2-3 and V is TRBV14; the D gene could be TRBD1 or TRBD2 (5 bases each). The CDR3 loop spans 16 amino acids. V gave up 4 bases and J gave up 3 bases, with 17 bases separating them. Germline CDR1 reads SGHDN; CDR2 reads FVKESK. CDR3 coding DNA: TGTGCCAGCAGCCCGCCTGGAAGGGGACGTACAGATACGCAGTATTTT. As protein: CASSPPGRGRTDTQYF.

As for this clonotype: An end of the junction does not agree with germline; a read error may underlie this. The gene calls are TRBV6-6 and TRBJ2-1; D possibly uses TRBD1 or TRBD2 (6 bases each). In germline, CDR1 is MNHNY, CDR2 SVGAGI (reference sequence). The CDR3 is 9 residues long. CDR3 protein: CAVRGVPIF. CDR3 nucleotide sequence: TGTGCCGTAAGGGGGGTCCCGATCTTC.

The V call is TRBV3-1, the J call TRBJ2-3, with 9 positions matching TRBD2. Germline V gives CDR1 LGHDT, CDR2 YNNKEL (reference sequence). The junction had 5 bases not matched to a gene; V was cut back by 2 bases and J by 2 bases. The CDR3 runs 16 residues. The CDR3 loop is CASSQFSGGLTDTQYF. CDR3 nucleotide sequence: TGTGCCAGCAGCCAATTTAGCGGGGGACTCACAGATACGCAGTATTTT.

The CDR3 DNA follows: TGCAGCGTTGACCCATACAATGAGCAGTTCTTC. Translating gives CSVDPYNEQFF. This chain connects TRBV29-1 to TRBJ2-1; D not certain. V was trimmed by 3 bases and J by 4 bases, leaving 4 bases between them. The germline V gene encodes CDR1 SQVTM and CDR2 ANQGSEA. This CDR3 region has 11 residues.

The chain links TRBV5-6 to TRBJ2-1; possible D gene TRBD2, 5 bases. Trimming cost V 1 base and J 9 bases, with 8 bases left between them. The CDR3 has 12 residues. CDR1 is SGHDT, CDR2 YYEEEE, per germline. The CDR3 protein is CASSLKEAEQFF. The CDR3 DNA reads TGTGCCAGCAGCTTGAAGGAGGCTGAGCAGTTCTTC.

The genes are TRBV6-5 and TRBJ2-2; the D is unclear. The germline gives CDR1 MNHEY, CDR2 SVGAGI. This CDR3 region has 13 residues. V lost 2 bases, J lost 9 bases, and 10 bases lay in between. The DNA of the CDR3 is TGTGCCAGCAGTTACGGTCCGGGCAGGGAGCTGTTTTTT. It translates to CASSYGPGRELFF.

This sequence joins TRBV7-6 and TRBJ2-7; D gene unclear. This CDR3 comprises 12 residues. V was trimmed by 5 bases and J by 2 bases, leaving 7 bases between them. Germline V lookup: CDR1 SGHVS, CDR2 FNYEAQ. This chain's CDR3 is CASSPGTYEQYF. CDR3 coding DNA: TGTGCCAGCAGCCCTGGGACCTACGAGCAGTACTTC.

V is TRBV7-9 and J is TRBJ2-5; 8 nucleotides agree with TRBD1. The CDR3 has 16 residues. The junction had 12 bases not matched to a gene; V was cut back by 4 bases and J by 5 bases. Per the germline V gene, CDR1 is SEHNR and CDR2 is FQNEAQ (reference sequence). Here the CDR3 reads CASSSQSQGAKETQYF. The CDR3, as DNA: TGTGCCAGCAGCTCCCAATCCCAGGGGGCGAAGGAGACCCAGTACTTC.

CDR3 DNA sequence: TGTGCCTGGAGTTGGGCGGGGAACACTGAAGCTTTCTTT. This codes for CAWSWAGNTEAFF. This chain links TRBV30 with TRBJ1-1; no clear D. The germline V gene encodes CDR1 GTSNPN and CDR2 SVGIG (reference sequence). V shed 2 bases and J shed 1 base, with 8 bases lying between them. This CDR3 has 13 amino acids.

The rearrangement links TRBV6-6 to TRBJ2-7; a possible D gene is TRBD1 (6 bases). V was cut by 2 bases and J by 3 bases, with 11 bases left in between. Germline loops: CDR1 MNHNY, CDR2 SVGAGI (reference sequence). This CDR3 contains 14 residues. This CDR3 is CASSYEQGGYEQYF. Here the CDR3 DNA reads TGTGCCAGCAGTTACGAACAGGGCGGCTACGAGCAGTACTTC.

The chain joins TRBV28 to TRBJ2-3; D may be TRBD2 (5 bases). The CDR3 runs 19 residues. From germline, CDR1 is MDHEN and CDR2 SYDVKM. V was shortened by 6 bases and J by 2 bases, with 27 bases between the two germline ends. This chain's CDR3 is CASRHTWIDGVPLTDTQYF. Written as DNA, the CDR3 is TGTGCCAGCAGACACACCTGGATCGACGGGGTCCCCCTCACAGATACGCAGTATTTT.

J is TRBJ2-3 and V is TRBV12-3 or TRBV12-4, with D uncertain. The CDR3 has 10 amino acids. The V gene lost 6 bases and the J gene lost 6 bases, with 4 bases spanning the gap. The CDR3 DNA reads as TGTGCCAGCAGCGGGGATACGCAGTATTTT. The encoded protein is CASSGDTQYF.

The J gene is TRBJ2-7, the V gene TRBV6-2 or TRBV6-3, with D uncertain. Germline CDR1 and CDR2: MNHEY and SVGEGT. This CDR3 contains 13 residues. The ends were cut back, 6 bases at V and 3 bases at J, with 12 bases in the middle. Written as DNA, the CDR3 is TGTGCCAGCAGCGAGTCCAGCCGCTACGAGCAGTACGTC. It encodes CASSESSRYEQYV.

The chain is built from TRBV3-1 and TRBJ2-5; D perhaps matches TRBD1 (6 bases). CDR1 and CDR2 from the germline V gene are LGHDT and YNNKEL (reference sequence). This CDR3 comprises 16 residues. The V end was cut by 4 bases, the J end by 3 bases, with 18 bases between. This CDR3 reads CASSLSAQGREETQYF. The CDR3 nucleotides read TGTGCCAGCAGCCTCTCAGCACAGGGAAGGGAAGAGACCCAGTACTTC.

The chain uses TRBV6-6 and TRBJ1-6; no clear D. Trimming left V 6 bases short and J 5 bases short, with 17 bases between. In germline, CDR1 is MNHNY, CDR2 SVGAGI (reference sequence). CDR3 length equals 16 residues. The CDR3 nucleotides read TGTGCCAGCAGACACCTTTGGGGAGAGGATAATTCACCCCTCCACTTT. This gives the protein CASRHLWGEDNSPLHF.

The chain is built from TRBV27 and TRBJ2-1; TRBD2 agrees at 8 bases. The CDR3 contains 14 residues. Germline V gene sequence: CDR1 MNHEY, CDR2 SMNVEV (reference sequence). The V segment lost 4 bases and the J segment 9 bases; nucleotides outside the gene matches: 8. The CDR3: CASSYGGGPGEQFF. The CDR3 DNA reads TGTGCCAGCAGTTACGGCGGGGGGCCGGGTGAGCAGTTCTTC.

The chain combines TRBV6-1 with TRBJ1-3; D unclear. This CDR3 contains 16 residues. V was clipped by 2 bases and J by 0 bases, with 11 bases between them. CDR1 MNHNS and CDR2 SASEGT come from the germline V gene. This chain's CDR3 is CASSELGLSSGNTIYF. The CDR3 bases are TGTGCCAGCAGTGAACTAGGACTGAGCTCTGGAAACACCATATATTTT.

The chain links TRBV28 to TRBJ1-1, with D perhaps TRBD1 (5 bases). CDR1 and CDR2 from the germline V gene are MDHEN and SYDVKM. The CDR3 totals 16 residues. V dropped 0 bases and J dropped 3 bases, with 14 bases sitting between them. The chain's CDR3 is CASSLWGLAVDTEAFF. In DNA form, the CDR3 reads TGTGCCAGCAGTTTATGGGGGCTAGCGGTTGACACTGAAGCTTTCTTT.

The chain uses TRBV7-3 and TRBJ1-1; weak D call: TRBD1 (6 bases). The germline V gene has CDR1 SGHTA and CDR2 FQGTGA. V lost 5 bases and J 0 bases, leaving 10 bases between the germline ends. The length of the CDR3 is 14 residues. The CDR3 sequence: CASSTGQLNTEAFF. Here the CDR3 DNA reads TGTGCCAGCAGCACCGGACAGCTGAACACTGAAGCTTTCTTT.

This chain links TRBV7-9 with TRBJ1-5; 11 bases are a match to TRBD1. Germline-derived CDR1 and CDR2 are SEHNR and FQNEAQ (reference sequence). With V trimmed by 5 bases and J by 7 bases, 7 bases remained unmatched. This CDR3 region has 15 residues. CDR3 loop: CASSHGTGGGQPQHF. DNA of the CDR3: TGTGCCAGCAGCCACGGGACAGGGGGAGGACAGCCCCAGCATTTT.

The chain links TRBV19 to TRBJ2-1, with 7 bases aligning to TRBD1. The CDR3 spans 12 residues. V was pared by 5 bases and J by 7 bases, with 2 bases of the junction left unmatched. The germline V gene has CDR1 LNHDA and CDR2 SQIVND (reference sequence). The CDR3 sequence is CASSDRVNEQFF. DNA for the CDR3: TGTGCCAGTAGTGACAGGGTAAATGAGCAGTTCTTC.